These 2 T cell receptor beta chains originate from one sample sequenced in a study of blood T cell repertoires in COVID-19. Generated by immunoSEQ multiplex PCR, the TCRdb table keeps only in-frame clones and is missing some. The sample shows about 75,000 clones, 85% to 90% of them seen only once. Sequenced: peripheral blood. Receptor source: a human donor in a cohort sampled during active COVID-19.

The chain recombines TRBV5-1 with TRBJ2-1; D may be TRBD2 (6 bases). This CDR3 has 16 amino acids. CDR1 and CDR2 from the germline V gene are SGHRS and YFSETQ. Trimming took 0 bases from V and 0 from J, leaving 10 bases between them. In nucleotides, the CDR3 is TGCGCCAGCAGCTTGGTTGCGGGGAGCTCCTACAATGAGCAGTTCTTC. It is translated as CASSLVAGSSYNEQFF.

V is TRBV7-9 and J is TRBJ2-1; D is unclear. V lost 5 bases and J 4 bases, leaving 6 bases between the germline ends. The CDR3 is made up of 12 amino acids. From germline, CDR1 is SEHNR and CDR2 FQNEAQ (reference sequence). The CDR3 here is CASSGLYNEQFF. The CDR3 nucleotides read TGTGCCAGCAGCGGCTTATACAATGAGCAGTTCTTC.